This is a list of T cell receptor beta chains from one sample in a study of T cells in localized non-small cell lung cancer. Libraries were prepared by immunoSEQ multiplex PCR; TCRdb keeps only in-frame clonotypes and omits some of them. The sample carries nearly 2,500 clones, less than 45% recorded once. Sequenced here: lymph node tissue, sampled before any cancer treatment. The origin of the receptors is a male donor at least 60 years old with stage II squamous cell lung carcinoma. Each CDR3 is given with its conserved first and last residue. Fields, in order: V gene, J gene, CDR3 protein.

TRBV11-3,TRBJ1-4,CASSPSPGTVEKLFF
TRBV6-7,TRBJ2-7,CASGGSYEQYF
TRBV19,TRBJ2-2,CASWGPGELFF
TRBV11-3,TRBJ2-5,CASSLASRTAQETQYF
TRBV9,TRBJ1-4,CASSLRVLNEKLFF
TRBV6-8,TRBJ1-3,CASSDEPGRSGNTIYF
TRBV11-3,TRBJ2-1,CASSVGASGYNEQFF
TRBV29-1,TRBJ1-1,CSVDEGARNTEAFF
TRBV9,TRBJ2-1,CASSPGLAGNEQFF
TRBV9,TRBJ2-5,CASSALQGLDKTQYF
TRBV15,TRBJ2-7,CATSNPGTSGEQYF
TRBV27,TRBJ1-1,CASSLLTGANTEAFF
TRBV9,TRBJ2-5,CASSGTSGRWETQYF
TRBV19,TRBJ1-1,CASSIWGLNTEAFF
TRBV19,TRBJ1-2,CASSILGTASGYGYTF